This T cell receptor (beta chain) was recorded in a study of identifying expanded T cells in peripheral blood. A word on this clone: What it binds is unknown.

Profiling relied on immunoSEQ multiplex PCR, and the TCRdb table lists in-frame clones only, not all of them. The profile covers nearly 60,000 clones, with around 90% appearing a single time and roughly 3.6% taken by the ten largest. The junction had 6 bases not matched to a gene; V was cut back by 0 bases and J by 3 bases. CDR3 length: 16 amino acids. Germline CDR1 and CDR2: SGHDT and YYEEEE. During the collection period, no donor immune events like infections were recorded. Findings and caveats of the study: Technical replicates showed around 1.2 changed clones; roughly two weeks roughly 18; four weeks 19. Two-week clone count variance significantly increased as total template count grew.

The chain is built from TRBV5-6 and TRBJ2-3, with 8 bases fitting TRBD1. The sample comprised blood. The clonotype originates from a person aged 18 to 70 in good health. The CDR3 DNA is TGTGCCAGCAGCTTGGCCGCAGGGGGCTTGACAGATACGCAGTATTTT. This translates into CASSLAAGGLTDTQYF.